The 5 T cell receptor beta chains below were found in one sample sequenced in a study of beta chain features in type 1 diabetes. What was sequenced were expressed TCRB transcripts, since all of the isolated RNA had been reverse transcribed. The table came from immunoSEQ multiplex PCR; TCRdb's copy has only in-frame clones and leaves some out. Here the sample spans around 250,000 clones, approximately 15% being singletons. What these receptors recognize is not known. Study-level points and caveats: Across all four CD4+ subsets, people with type 1 diabetes showed modestly shorter TCRB CDR3s.

The source material was naive CD4+ T cells from blood. These receptors were collected from a man aged 25 to 40 with type 1 diabetes.

The rearrangement joins TRBV9 to TRBJ2-3; 10 positions match TRBD2. V gave up 0 bases and J gave up 5 bases; unmatched junction bases: 3. The CDR3 is made up of 15 amino acids. Germline values: CDR1 SGDLS, CDR2 YYNGEE. The CDR3 DNA reads TGTGCCAGCAGCGTAGAAGCGGGAGGGGGAGATACGCAGTATTTT. This translates into CASSVEAGGGDTQYF.

This chain links TRBV4-3 with TRBJ2-7, with D possibly TRBD2 on 6 matching bases. Trimming took off 4 bases at V and 0 bases at J, with 13 bases between the two ends. The CDR3 has 15 residues. Germline-derived CDR1 and CDR2 are LGHNA and YSLEER. As DNA, the CDR3 is TGCGCCAGCAGCCTAAAACCGGAGGGCTCCTACGAGCAGTACTTC. It is translated as CASSLKPEGSYEQYF.

Only a few counts were recorded for this clone. The chain carries TRBV30 and TRBJ1-5, with 10 bases aligning to TRBD1. The junction had 2 bases not matched to a gene; V was cut back by 3 bases and J by 6 bases. In germline, CDR1 is GTSNPN, CDR2 SVGIG (reference sequence). CDR3 size: 13 residues. Here the CDR3 DNA reads TGTGCCTGGAGCCGGGACAGGGGTCAGCCCCAGCATTTT. Protein: CAWSRDRGQPQHF.

The sample holds a few counts of this clone. V gene TRBV5-1 combines with J gene TRBJ2-7, with 12 bases aligning to TRBD1. Germline V gene data show CDR1 as SGHRS and CDR2 as YFSETQ. V gave up 3 bases and J gave up 5 bases; unmatched junction bases: 3. CDR3 length equals 14 residues. The CDR3, as DNA: TGCGCCAGCAGCTCGGGACAGGGGGCGAACGAGCAGTACTTC. The encoded protein is CASSSGQGANEQYF.

This clone turned up a few times. The chain employs TRBV5-1 and TRBJ2-1; the match to TRBD2 covers 10 bases. In germline, CDR1 is SGHRS, CDR2 YFSETQ. The CDR3 spans 15 residues. The V and J ends lost 2 bases and 6 bases, in that order; junction bases with no gene match: 5. This CDR3 reads CASSFRTSGGNEQFF. The CDR3 nucleotides are TGCGCCAGCAGCTTCCGGACTAGCGGAGGCAATGAGCAGTTCTTC.